The clone carrying this T cell receptor beta chain was seen only a few times. This sample was included in a study of human T cells and chemical hapten exposure. As for time point: pre-sensitization, week 0. Treatment denoted: therapeutic diphenylcyclopropenone sensitization with weekly scalp DPC. V lost 0 bases and J 2 bases, leaving 6 bases between the germline ends. The CDR3 totals 14 residues. Germline values: CDR1 SGDLS, CDR2 YYNGEE. TCRdb processed the RACE reads anew with MiXCR; each CDR3 protein has one entry. Here the sample spans 350,000 to 400,000 distinct CDR3 sequences, more than 4.5% being singletons.

Source: whole blood, taken in connection with sensitization to the hapten diphenylcyclopropenone (DPC). The rearrangement joins TRBV9 to TRBJ2-1; the D gene is possibly TRBD1 (5 bases). This TCR was sampled from a woman between 50 and 59 years old with alopecia areata. Some clones in this sample may be carry-over from other donors' samples. The CDR3 spells CASSVGQTYNEQFF. In DNA, the CDR3 is TGTGCCAGCAGCGTAGGACAGACCTACAATGAGCAGTTCTTC.